The 19 T cell receptor beta chains below were found in one sample sequenced in a study of spatial heterogeneity in lung cancer. Time point here: blood at routine non-recurrence follow-up after resection. TCRdb redid the calling of the 5' RACE reads with MiXCR, one entry per CDR3 protein. The sample lists some 35,000 distinct CDR3 sequences; more than 6.5% were seen once. The specimen comprised PBMCs, sampled at follow-up. Source of these receptors: a male donor with early-stage non-small cell lung cancer.

This clonotype was seen at least ten times. This chain connects TRBV12-3 or TRBV12-4 to TRBJ2-5, with a weak D call TRBD1 (6 bases). With 2 bases removed from V and 5 bases from J, the gap between germline ends came to 9 bases. This CDR3 has 13 residues. This chain's CDR3 is CASSLRGGETQYF. The CDR3 DNA reads as TGTGCCAGCAGTTTAAGAGGGGGTGAGACCCAGTACTTC.

This clonotype came up many times. The V and J genes are TRBV2 and TRBJ2-3; D remains ambiguous. The CDR3 contains 13 residues. The V and J ends lost 0 bases and 6 bases respectively, with 7 bases between them. The germline gives CDR1 SNHLY, CDR2 FYNNEI. The CDR3 protein is CASSEAPWDTQYF. Here the CDR3 DNA reads TGTGCCAGCAGTGAAGCCCCCTGGGATACGCAGTATTTT.

At least ten counts were recorded for this clonotype. The genes are TRBV7-9 and TRBJ2-3; D uncertain. CDR3 length: 14 amino acids. The germline V gene encodes CDR1 SEHNR and CDR2 FQNEAQ (reference sequence). V was pared by 3 bases and J by 4 bases, with 11 bases between. The CDR3 DNA is TGTGCCAGCAGCTTTGATGACTTTGCAGATACGCAGTATTTT. Encoded protein: CASSFDDFADTQYF.

The sample holds many counts of this clonotype. J is TRBJ2-7 and V is TRBV3-1; D gene unclear. The CDR3 runs 13 residues. The ends were cut back, 0 bases at V and 5 bases at J, with 8 bases in the middle. Germline CDR1 LGHDT, CDR2 YNNKEL (reference sequence). This CDR3 is CASSQDDSHEQYF. The CDR3 DNA reads TGTGCCAGCAGCCAAGATGATTCCCACGAGCAGTACTTC.

In its sample, this clonotype was seen many times. This chain connects TRBV29-1 to TRBJ1-4; D is uncertain. The germline V gene encodes CDR1 SQVTM and CDR2 ANQGSEA. Trimming shortened V by 8 bases and J by 10 bases, and 23 bases separated the two germline ends. The CDR3 has 14 residues. In DNA, the CDR3 is TGCAGCATTTCTTCGGGCCGACTGGGTGGAAAACTGTTTTTT. Its translation is CSISSGRLGGKLFF.

This clonotype was recorded many times. The genes are TRBV6-2 or TRBV6-3 and TRBJ2-1, with 10 bases matching TRBD2. CDR1 is MNHEY, CDR2 SVGEGT, per germline. Trimming removed 2 bases from V and 4 bases from J; junction bases left unmatched: 2. This CDR3 is 15 amino acids long. CDR3 sequence (DNA): TGTGCCAGCAGTTACGCTAGCGGGGGTTACAATGAGCAGTTCTTC. Amino acid sequence: CASSYASGGYNEQFF.

This clonotype was counted ten times or more. The CDR3 here is CASSIGGLDTEAFF. CDR3 in DNA: TGTGCCAGCAGCATTGGGGGGTTGGACACTGAAGCTTTCTTT. The V gene is TRBV12-3 or TRBV12-4, the J gene TRBJ1-1; D might be TRBD1 (5 bases). The CDR3 is 14 amino acids. The ends were cut back, 6 bases at V and 3 bases at J, with 14 bases in the middle.

This clonotype was picked up many times. This chain links TRBV12-3 or TRBV12-4 with TRBJ2-7; 12 bases are shared with TRBD2. This CDR3 is 14 amino acids long. V lost 7 bases, J lost 5 bases, and 6 bases stayed unmatched. The CDR3 spells CASTLAGGNHEQYF. The DNA for the CDR3 is TGTGCCAGCACCCTAGCGGGGGGGAACCACGAGCAGTACTTC.

At least ten counts were recorded for this clonotype. The rearrangement uses TRBV6-1 and TRBJ2-5, with 11 bases lining up with TRBD2. Germline CDR1 and CDR2: MNHNS and SASEGT. The ends lost 1 base at V and 4 bases at J; junction bases unmatched: 8. This CDR3 contains 17 residues. The CDR3 nucleotides read TGTGCCAGCAGTGAAGGGTTGATAGCGGGGGGGACAGAGACCCAGTACTTC. It yields the protein CASSEGLIAGGTETQYF.

This clonotype came up a few times. The genes are TRBV7-2 and TRBJ1-1, with D tentatively TRBD1 (6 bases). V was pared by 1 base and J by 6 bases, with 15 bases between. The CDR3 contains 15 residues. CDR1 and CDR2 from the germline V gene are SGHTA and FQGNSA. This chain's CDR3 is CASSLGGARSAEAFF. The CDR3 bases are TGTGCCAGCAGCTTAGGGGGGGCCCGGAGCGCTGAAGCTTTCTTT.

This clonotype has at least ten counts. The V gene is TRBV7-3, the J gene TRBJ2-3; D call uncertain. CDR3 length: 13 amino acids. The germline V gene encodes CDR1 SGHTA and CDR2 FQGTGA. Trimming cost V 6 bases and J 1 base, with 8 bases left between them. The CDR3 DNA is TGTGCCAGCAGTTGGGGTGGCACAGATACGCAGTATTTT. It specifies CASSWGGTDTQYF.

At least ten counts were recorded for this clonotype. The chain joins TRBV7-8 to TRBJ1-2; D is uncertain. Deletions cut 5 bases from V and 6 bases from J, with 22 bases between. CDR1 SGHVS and CDR2 FQNEAQ come from the germline V gene. The CDR3 is 16 residues long. CDR3 sequence reads: CASSVEATTSLNGYTF. CDR3 nucleotides: TGTGCCAGCAGCGTCGAAGCCACAACCTCTCTGAATGGCTACACCTTC.

There are many counts of this clonotype. The chain joins TRBV5-1 to TRBJ2-5; D is ambiguous. V dropped 2 bases and J dropped 1 base, with 9 bases sitting between them. Per the germline V gene, CDR1 is SGHRS and CDR2 is YFSETQ. The CDR3 is 14 residues long. CDR3 nucleotide sequence: TGCGCCAGCAGCTTCGATGCTTTCCAAGAGACCCAGTACTTC. Protein: CASSFDAFQETQYF.

This clonotype came up many times. The chain recombines TRBV9 with TRBJ2-1, with TRBD2 matching over 9 bases. V lost 3 bases to trimming and J lost 0 bases; unmatched junction nucleotides: 4. In germline, CDR1 is SGDLS, CDR2 YYNGEE. The CDR3 covers 16 residues. The CDR3 loop reads CASSASGGSSYNEQFF. Written as DNA, the CDR3 is TGTGCCAGCAGCGCAAGCGGGGGGTCCTCCTACAATGAGCAGTTCTTC.

This clonotype has a count of ten or more. The chain uses TRBV5-1 and TRBJ1-1; D ambiguous. The germline V and J ends were trimmed by 1 base and 1 base, with 5 bases remaining between them. The CDR3 runs 13 residues. CDR1 is SGHRS, CDR2 YFSETQ, per germline. CDR3 DNA sequence: TGCGCCAGCAGCTTGATGGGGAACACTGAAGCTTTCTTT. Protein product: CASSLMGNTEAFF.

This clonotype was counted many times. This chain joins TRBV5-4 and TRBJ1-1; D gene ambiguous. This CDR3 is 14 amino acids long. Germline V lookup: CDR1 SGHNT, CDR2 YYREEE (reference sequence). V was cut by 0 bases and J by 1 base, with 7 bases left in between. CDR3 in amino acids: CASSLEEGNTEAFF. In nucleotides, the CDR3 is TGTGCCAGCAGCTTGGAGGAGGGGAACACTGAAGCTTTCTTT.

This clonotype was seen more than once but under ten times. The V call is TRBV9, the J call TRBJ2-1; unclear D gene. CDR3 size: 15 residues. Trimming shortened V by 0 bases and J by 0 bases, and 7 bases separated the two germline ends. Per the germline V gene, CDR1 is SGDLS and CDR2 is YYNGEE. CDR3: CASSVDAGSYNEQFF. CDR3 sequence (DNA): TGTGCCAGCAGCGTAGACGCAGGCTCCTACAATGAGCAGTTCTTC.

The table lists this clonotype with many counts. The germline gene is not matched at one end of the junction; a read error may be the cause. The DNA of the CDR3 is TGTGCCAGCAGCGTAGCTAACAATCAGCCCCAGCATTTT. It yields the protein CASSVANNQPQHF. V and J are TRBV7-2 and TRBJ1-5, with D unclear. The CDR3 sequence is 13 residues long. CDR1 and CDR2 from the germline V gene are SGHTA and FQGNSA.

This clonotype was detected many times. CDR3: CASRLGSYTEAFF. The CDR3 coding sequence is TGTGCCAGCAGACTCGGATCCTACACTGAAGCTTTCTTT. The chain employs TRBV6-5 and TRBJ1-1; D remains ambiguous. The CDR3 runs to 13 residues. Germline V CDR1 and CDR2: MNHEY, SVGAGI. V was pared by 6 bases and J by 3 bases, with 11 bases between.